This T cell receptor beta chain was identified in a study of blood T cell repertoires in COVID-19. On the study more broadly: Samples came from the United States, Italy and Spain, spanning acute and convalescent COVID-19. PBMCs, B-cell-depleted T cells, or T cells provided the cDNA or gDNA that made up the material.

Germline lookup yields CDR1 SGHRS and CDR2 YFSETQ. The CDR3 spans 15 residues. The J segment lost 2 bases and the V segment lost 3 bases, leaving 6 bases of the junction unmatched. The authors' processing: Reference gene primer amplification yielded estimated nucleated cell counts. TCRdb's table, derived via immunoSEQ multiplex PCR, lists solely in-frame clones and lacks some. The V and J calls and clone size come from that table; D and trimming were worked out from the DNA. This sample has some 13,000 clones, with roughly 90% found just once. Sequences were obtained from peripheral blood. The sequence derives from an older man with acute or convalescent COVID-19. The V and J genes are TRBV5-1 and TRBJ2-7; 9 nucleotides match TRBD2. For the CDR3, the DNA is TGCGCCAGCAGCTCGAACGCGGGAGGGCCCTACGAGCAGTACTTC. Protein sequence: CASSSNAGGPYEQYF.